This passage covers 3 T cell receptor beta chains from one sample sequenced in a study of cytomegalovirus exposure and HLA in healthy donors. PCR employed 60 Vbeta and 13 Jbeta primers. The table came from immunoSEQ multiplex PCR; TCRdb's copy has only in-frame clones and leaves some out. The sample records 150,000 to 200,000 clones, roughly three quarters being singletons. The specimen sequenced was PBMCs. The receptors originated from a man aged 18 to 35 in good health and CMV-seropositive.

Worth noting for this clone: This sample includes further DNA sequences coding for the same CDR3. CDR3 nucleotide sequence: TGCGCCAGCAGCCAAGGGCAGGGTGATCAGCCCCAGCATTTT. It encodes CASSQGQGDQPQHF. The chain has TRBV4-1 and TRBJ1-5, with D perhaps TRBD1 (5 bases). The CDR3 consists of 14 residues. Trimming stripped 1 base from V and 5 bases from J, with 9 bases between. Germline V gene data show CDR1 as MGHRA and CDR2 as YSYEKL.

This chain joins TRBV2 and TRBJ1-6, with TRBD1 identical over 7 bases. CDR3 length: 16 residues. V shed 6 bases, J shed 7 bases, and the junction held 12 bases outside the gene matches. Germline CDR1 and CDR2: SNHLY and FYNNEI. CDR3 loop: CASSPEAGGNNSPLHF. The DNA for the CDR3 is TGTGCCAGCAGCCCGGAAGCAGGGGGTAACAATTCACCCCTCCACTTT.

The chain employs TRBV7-3 and TRBJ2-5, with D maybe TRBD2 (6 bases). The closer fit of TRBJ2-7 to the DNA end suggests the J call may be wrong. CDR3 size: 13 residues. Germline CDR1 reads SGHTA; CDR2 reads FQGTGA. This CDR3 reads CASSAGPSYEQYF. In DNA form, the CDR3 reads TGTGCCAGCAGCGCGGGACCCTCCTACGAGCAGTACTTC.